This T cell receptor (beta chain) was obtained from a study of shared clonotypes between healthy human individuals. About the study: For every donor, three CD4 naive, three CD4 memory, two CD8 naive and one CD8 memory plates were used. Study-wide results and caveats: With a handful of donors compared, around 5% of naive CD4 clonotypes were shared.

Clones were read by immunoSEQ multiplex PCR, and TCRdb kept only the in-frame ones, dropping some. The data contain about 2.3 million clones, around 90% of them seen just once; the ten biggest clones take up 0.3% to 0.45%. Remarks on this clone: The antigen remains unidentified.

Germline-derived CDR1 and CDR2 are SGDLS and YYNGEE. The CDR3 runs to 16 residues. Trimming pared 0 bases from V and 4 bases from J, leaving 17 bases between. This receptor was identified in a man aged 18 to 35 in good health. Some clones in this sample may be carry-over from other donors' samples. V usage is TRBV9 and J usage is TRBJ2-7; no firm D call. The sequencing sample was made of naive CD4+ T cells from PBMCs. Specified subset: CD45RA+ positively selected. The CDR3 bases are TGTGCCAGCAGCGTAGTGGGGATGGGGTATTATTACGAGCAGTACTTC. Amino acids: CASSVVGMGYYYEQYF.